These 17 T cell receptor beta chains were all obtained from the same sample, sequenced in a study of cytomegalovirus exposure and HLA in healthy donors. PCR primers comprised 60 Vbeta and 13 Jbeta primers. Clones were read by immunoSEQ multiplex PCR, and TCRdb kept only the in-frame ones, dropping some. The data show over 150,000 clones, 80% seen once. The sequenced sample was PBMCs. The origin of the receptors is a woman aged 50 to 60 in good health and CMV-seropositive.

CDR3 sequence reads: CASRADSNYGYTF. CDR3 bases: TGCGCCAGCAGGGCGGACAGTAACTATGGCTACACCTTC. V gene TRBV5-1 combines with J gene TRBJ1-2; TRBD1 is a possible D gene (6 bases). Trimming left V 5 bases short and J 1 base short, with 9 bases between. Germline values: CDR1 SGHRS, CDR2 YFSETQ. The CDR3 extends over 13 amino acids.

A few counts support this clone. The CDR3 DNA reads as TGTGCCAGCAGACCCAACCGACAGGGGCGAGGCACTGAAGCTTTCTTT. As protein: CASRPNRQGRGTEAFF. This chain connects TRBV6-6 to TRBJ1-1; 8 bases are shared with TRBD1. The CDR3 spans 16 residues. Germline CDR1 and CDR2: MNHNY and SVGAGI (reference sequence). The ends lost 6 bases at V and 4 bases at J; junction bases unmatched: 13.

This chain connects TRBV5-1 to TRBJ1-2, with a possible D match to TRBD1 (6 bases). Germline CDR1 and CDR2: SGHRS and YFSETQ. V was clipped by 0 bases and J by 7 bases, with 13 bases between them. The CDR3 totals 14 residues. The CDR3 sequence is CASSLASTGSGYTF. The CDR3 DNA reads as TGCGCCAGCAGCTTGGCTAGTACAGGGAGTGGCTACACCTTC. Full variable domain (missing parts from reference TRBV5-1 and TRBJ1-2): KAGVTQTPRYLIKTRGQQVTLSCSPISGHRSVSWYQQTPGQGLQFLFEYFSETQRNKGNFPGRFSGRQFSNSRSEMNVSTLELGDSALYLCASSLASTGSGYTFGSGTRLTVV.

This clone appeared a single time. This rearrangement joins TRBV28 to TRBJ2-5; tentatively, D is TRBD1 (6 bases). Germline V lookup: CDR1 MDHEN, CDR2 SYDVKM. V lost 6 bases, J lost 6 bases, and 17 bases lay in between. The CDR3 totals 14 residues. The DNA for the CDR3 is TGTGCCAGCAGCGACCTCCAGGGGTTGAAGACCCAGTACTTC. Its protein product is CASSDLQGLKTQYF.

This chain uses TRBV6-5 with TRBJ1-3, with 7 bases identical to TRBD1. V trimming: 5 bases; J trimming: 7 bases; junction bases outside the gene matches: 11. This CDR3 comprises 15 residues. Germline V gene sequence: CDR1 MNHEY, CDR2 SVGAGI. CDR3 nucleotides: TGTGCCAGCAGTATCGACAGGGCCCCCCCCAACACCATATATTTT. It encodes CASSIDRAPPNTIYF.

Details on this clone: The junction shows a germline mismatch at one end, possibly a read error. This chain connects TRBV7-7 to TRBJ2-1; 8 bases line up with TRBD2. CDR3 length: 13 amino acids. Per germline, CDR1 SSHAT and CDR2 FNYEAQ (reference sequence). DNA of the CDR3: TGTGCTAGCAGCTTGGCGACTAGCGACGAGCAGTTCTTC. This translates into CASSLATSDEQFF.

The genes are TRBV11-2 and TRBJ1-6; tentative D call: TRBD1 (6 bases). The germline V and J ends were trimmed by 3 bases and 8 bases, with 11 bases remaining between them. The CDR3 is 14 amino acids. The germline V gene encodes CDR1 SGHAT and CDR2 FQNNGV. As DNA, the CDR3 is TGTGCCAGCAGCTTGGGAGGGGGTTATTCACCCCTCCACTTT. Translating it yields CASSLGGGYSPLHF.

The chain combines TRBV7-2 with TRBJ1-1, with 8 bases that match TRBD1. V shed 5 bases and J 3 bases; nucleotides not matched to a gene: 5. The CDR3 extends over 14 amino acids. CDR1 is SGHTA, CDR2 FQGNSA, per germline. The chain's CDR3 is CASSAGQGYTEAFF. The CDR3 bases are TGTGCCAGCAGCGCCGGACAGGGATACACTGAAGCTTTCTTT.

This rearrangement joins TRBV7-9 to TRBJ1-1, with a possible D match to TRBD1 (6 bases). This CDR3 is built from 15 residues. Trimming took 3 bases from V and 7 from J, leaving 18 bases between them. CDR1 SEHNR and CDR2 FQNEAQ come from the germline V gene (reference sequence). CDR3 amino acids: CASSFGATGGIEAFF. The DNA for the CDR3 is TGTGCCAGCAGCTTTGGGGCGACAGGCGGCATTGAAGCTTTCTTT.

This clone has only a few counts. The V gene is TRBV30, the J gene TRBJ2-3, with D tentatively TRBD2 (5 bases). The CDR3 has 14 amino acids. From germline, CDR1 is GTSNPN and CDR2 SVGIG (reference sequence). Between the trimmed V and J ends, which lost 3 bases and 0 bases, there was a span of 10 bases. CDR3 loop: CAWSLGVSTDTQYF. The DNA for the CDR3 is TGTGCCTGGAGCCTCGGGGTTAGCACAGATACGCAGTATTTT. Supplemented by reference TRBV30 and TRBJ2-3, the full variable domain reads SQTIHQWPATLVQPVGSPLSLECTVEGTSNPNLYWYRQAAGRGLQLLFYSVGIGQISSEVPQNLSASRPQDRQFILSSKKLLLSDSGFYLCAWSLGVSTDTQYFGPGTRLTVL.

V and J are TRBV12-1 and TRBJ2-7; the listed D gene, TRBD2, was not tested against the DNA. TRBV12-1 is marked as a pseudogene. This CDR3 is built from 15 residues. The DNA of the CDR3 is TGTGCCAGCAGCCGCCGGACTAGCGGGCCGTACGAGCAGTACTTC. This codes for CASSRRTSGPYEQYF.

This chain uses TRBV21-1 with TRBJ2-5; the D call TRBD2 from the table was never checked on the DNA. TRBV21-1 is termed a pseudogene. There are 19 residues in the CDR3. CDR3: CASSKYGALAGGEKETQYF. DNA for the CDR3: TGTGCCAGCAGCAAATATGGTGCACTAGCGGGGGGGGAGAAAGAGACCCAGTACTTC.

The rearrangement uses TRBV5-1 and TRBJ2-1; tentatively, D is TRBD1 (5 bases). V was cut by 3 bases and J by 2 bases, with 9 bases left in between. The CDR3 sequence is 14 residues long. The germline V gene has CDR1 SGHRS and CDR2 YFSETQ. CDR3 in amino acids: CASSWGSPYNEQFF. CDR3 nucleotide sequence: TGCGCCAGCAGCTGGGGCAGTCCCTACAATGAGCAGTTCTTC.

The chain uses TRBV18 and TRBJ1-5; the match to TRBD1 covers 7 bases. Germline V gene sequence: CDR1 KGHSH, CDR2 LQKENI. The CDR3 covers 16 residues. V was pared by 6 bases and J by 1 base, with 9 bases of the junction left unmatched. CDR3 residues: CASSQGQVGSNQPQHF. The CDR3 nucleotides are TGTGCCAGCTCTCAAGGACAGGTTGGAAGCAATCAGCCCCAGCATTTT.

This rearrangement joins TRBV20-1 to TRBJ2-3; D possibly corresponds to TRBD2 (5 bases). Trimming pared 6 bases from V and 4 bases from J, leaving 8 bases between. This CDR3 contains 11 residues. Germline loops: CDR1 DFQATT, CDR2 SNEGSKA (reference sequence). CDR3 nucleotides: TGCAGTGCGGGGAGCCCAGATACGCAGTATTTT. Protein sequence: CSAGSPDTQYF.

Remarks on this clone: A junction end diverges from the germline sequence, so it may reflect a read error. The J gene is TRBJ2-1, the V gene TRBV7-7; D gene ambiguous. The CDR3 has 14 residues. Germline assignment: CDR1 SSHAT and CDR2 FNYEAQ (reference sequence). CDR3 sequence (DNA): TGTGCTAGCAGCTTAGGGCATGGTTCCAATGAGCAGTTCTTC. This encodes CASSLGHGSNEQFF. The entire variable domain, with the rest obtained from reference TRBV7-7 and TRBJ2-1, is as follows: GAGVSQSPRYKVTKRGQDVTLRCDPISSHATLYWYQQALGQGPEFLTYFNYEAQPDKSGLPSDRFSAERPEGSISTLTIQRTEQRDSAMYRCASSLGHGSNEQFFGPGTRLTVL.

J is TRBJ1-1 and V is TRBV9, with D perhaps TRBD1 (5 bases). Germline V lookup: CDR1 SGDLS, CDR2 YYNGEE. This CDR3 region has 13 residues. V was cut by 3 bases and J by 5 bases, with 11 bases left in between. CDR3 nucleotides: TGTGCCAGCAGCGGGACCCCAGGGACTGAAGCTTTCTTT. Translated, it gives CASSGTPGTEAFF. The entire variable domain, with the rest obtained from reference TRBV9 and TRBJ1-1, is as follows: DSGVTQTPKHLITATGQRVTLRCSPRSGDLSVYWYQQSLDQGLQFLIQYYNGEERAKGNILERFSAQQFPDLHSELNLSSLELGDSALYFCASSGTPGTEAFFGQGTRLTVV.